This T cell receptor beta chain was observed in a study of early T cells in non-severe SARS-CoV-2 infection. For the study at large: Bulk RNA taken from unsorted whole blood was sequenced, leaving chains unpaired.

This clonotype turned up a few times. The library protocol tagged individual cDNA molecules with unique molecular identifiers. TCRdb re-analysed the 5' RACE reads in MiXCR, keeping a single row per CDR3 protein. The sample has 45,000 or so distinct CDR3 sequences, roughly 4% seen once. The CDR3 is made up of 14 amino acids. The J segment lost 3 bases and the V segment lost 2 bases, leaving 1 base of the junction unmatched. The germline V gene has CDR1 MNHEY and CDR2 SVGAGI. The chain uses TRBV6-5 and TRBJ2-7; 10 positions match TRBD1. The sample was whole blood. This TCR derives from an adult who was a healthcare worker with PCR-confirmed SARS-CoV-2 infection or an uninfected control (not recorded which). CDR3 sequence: CASSYGTGVYEQYF. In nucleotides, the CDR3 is TGTGCCAGCAGTTACGGGACAGGGGTCTACGAGCAGTACTTC.